This T cell receptor (beta chain) was documented in a study of blood T cell repertoires in COVID-19. Study-level background: T cells, B-cell-depleted T cells, or PBMCs provided the cDNA or gDNA that served as material.

Trimming took 2 bases from V and 3 from J, leaving 11 bases between them. The CDR3 loop spans 15 amino acids. Germline V gene lookup returns CDR1 LGHNT and CDR2 FRNRAP. In the study's own analysis: For nucleated cells, counts were estimated from reference gene primer amplification. Assay: immunoSEQ multiplex PCR; the TCRdb copy retains only in-frame clones and omits some. V and J calls and clone size follow that table, whereas D and trimming were derived from the DNA. The sample holds about 350,000 clones, 90% to 95% seen once. The TCR originated in a woman aged 18 to 35 who had recovered from COVID-19. This chain joins TRBV12-5 and TRBJ1-3; perhaps TRBD1 as D (5 bases). The sequencing input was peripheral blood. CDR3 residues: CASGLPQGYGNTIYF. The CDR3 bases are TGTGCTAGTGGTTTGCCCCAGGGTTATGGAAACACCATATATTTT.